One and the same sample provided the 22 T cell receptor beta chains below, sequenced in a study of technical replicates of blood from a few donors. Produced via immunoSEQ multiplex PCR; TCRdb's table is partial and in-frame only. The repertoire holds about 88,000 clones, with approximately 94% as singletons. Sequenced material: T cells isolated from PBMCs. The source of these receptors is a human donor in good health.

This chain joins TRBV4-2 and TRBJ2-7, with D maybe TRBD1 (6 bases). V lost 3 bases and J 0 bases, leaving 15 bases between the germline ends. The CDR3 contains 16 residues. The germline V gene encodes CDR1 LGHNA and CDR2 YNFKEQ. CDR3 protein: CASSHAGRGFSYEQYF. The CDR3 bases are TGTGCCAGCAGCCATGCCGGAAGGGGGTTCTCCTACGAGCAGTACTTC.

This chain uses TRBV30 with TRBJ2-7, with D possibly matching TRBD1 (6 bases). The CDR3 covers 13 residues. Trimming pared 1 base from V and 4 bases from J, leaving 11 bases between. Germline lookup yields CDR1 GTSNPN and CDR2 SVGIG (reference sequence). The DNA for the CDR3 is TGTGCCTGGAGTGGCGTGAGGGGGTACGAGCAGTACTTC. Translated, it gives CAWSGVRGYEQYF.

The rearrangement uses TRBV5-4 and TRBJ1-3; D is unresolved. The germline gives CDR1 SGHNT, CDR2 YYREEE (reference sequence). Trimming took off 3 bases at V and 8 bases at J, with 9 bases between the two ends. The CDR3 length is 12 residues. CDR3 sequence (DNA): TGTGCCAGCAGCTCCTTGGGAGACACCATATATTTT. It yields the protein CASSSLGDTIYF.

This clone was seen just once. CDR3 residues: CASSSWTSGSVDEQFF. CDR3 nucleotide sequence: TGTGCCAGCAGTTCATGGACTAGCGGGTCGGTCGATGAGCAGTTCTTC. V usage is TRBV25-1 and J usage is TRBJ2-1, with 11 bases aligning to TRBD2. The germline gives CDR1 MGHDK, CDR2 SYGVNS. V shed 5 bases, J shed 8 bases, and the junction held 11 bases outside the gene matches. This CDR3 is 16 amino acids long.

The chain is built from TRBV6-5 and TRBJ2-7; TRBD1 might be the D (6 bases). V was cut by 1 base and J by 3 bases, with 7 bases left in between. The CDR3 loop spans 13 amino acids. Germline V gene sequence: CDR1 MNHEY, CDR2 SVGAGI. CDR3 in DNA: TGTGCCAGCAGTTACTTGACAGGCTACGAGCAGTACTTC. Protein: CASSYLTGYEQYF.

This chain links TRBV27 with TRBJ2-3; possible D gene TRBD1, 5 bases. Germline V gene data show CDR1 as MNHEY and CDR2 as SMNVEV (reference sequence). Between the trimmed V and J ends, which lost 6 bases and 2 bases, there was a span of 15 bases. CDR3 length: 15 amino acids. Here the CDR3 reads CASSDPTGSTDTQYF. The CDR3 DNA reads as TGTGCCAGCAGCGACCCTACAGGTTCCACAGATACGCAGTATTTT.

The CDR3: CASSIGLAGSEQFF. DNA of the CDR3: TGTGCCAGTAGTATAGGGCTAGCGGGAAGTGAGCAGTTCTTC. The chain joins TRBV19 to TRBJ2-1; 9 bases agree with TRBD2. Germline V lookup: CDR1 LNHDA, CDR2 SQIVND (reference sequence). The J segment lost 9 bases and the V segment lost 1 base, leaving 4 bases of the junction unmatched. The length of the CDR3 is 14 residues.

The rearrangement uses TRBV5-1 and TRBJ1-1; D is uncertain. Trimming left V 3 bases short and J 2 bases short, with 8 bases between. Germline lookup yields CDR1 SGHRS and CDR2 YFSETQ. The CDR3 is 13 amino acids. The CDR3 here is CASSYTRNTEAFF. In nucleotides, the CDR3 is TGCGCCAGCAGCTACACAAGAAACACTGAAGCTTTCTTT.

CDR3: CASSYRLQGPGYF. CDR3 bases: TGTGCCAGCAGTTACCGACTACAGGGGCCGGGGTATTTT. The chain has TRBV6-5 and TRBJ2-3, with 7 bases that match TRBD1. The germline V gene encodes CDR1 MNHEY and CDR2 SVGAGI. CDR3 length: 13 residues. The V segment lost 2 bases and the J segment 14 bases; nucleotides outside the gene matches: 10.

This clone was seen once. This chain uses TRBV5-4 with TRBJ2-3; TRBD2 aligns across 7 bases. CDR3 length: 15 amino acids. Germline assignment: CDR1 SGHNT and CDR2 YYREEE (reference sequence). Trimming removed 4 bases from V and 2 bases from J; junction bases left unmatched: 7. CDR3 sequence: CASSIVAGVTDTQYF. CDR3 coding DNA: TGTGCCAGCAGCATCGTAGCGGGCGTCACAGATACGCAGTATTTT. Full variable domain (rest looked up from reference TRBV5-4 and TRBJ2-3): ETGVTQSPTHLIKTRGQQVTLRCSSQSGHNTVSWYQQALGQGPQFIFQYYREEENGRGNFPPRFSGLQFPNYSSELNVNALELDDSALYLCASSIVAGVTDTQYFGPGTRLTVL.

This chain links TRBV5-8 with TRBJ2-7, with 7 bases identical to TRBD2. Germline-derived CDR1 and CDR2 are SGHTS and YDEGEE. V lost 6 bases, J lost 3 bases, and 6 bases stayed unmatched. The CDR3 runs 13 residues. CDR3 DNA sequence: TGTGCCAGCACCATACGGGGGGACTACGAGCAGTACTTC. It is translated as CASTIRGDYEQYF.

The genes are TRBV11-2 and TRBJ2-3, with no clear D. This CDR3 spans 17 amino acids. Trimming took 5 bases from V and 2 from J, leaving 20 bases between them. CDR1 SGHAT and CDR2 FQNNGV come from the germline V gene. DNA for the CDR3: TGTGCCAGCAGCCGAGCCGGTAGGCGGCGTAACACAGATACGCAGTATTTT. Translating gives CASSRAGRRRNTDTQYF.

The V gene is TRBV7-9, the J gene TRBJ2-7; D remains ambiguous. This CDR3 is built from 13 residues. CDR1 is SEHNR, CDR2 FQNEAQ, per germline (reference sequence). V lost 1 base and J 11 bases, leaving 15 bases between the germline ends. DNA of the CDR3: TGTGCCAGCAGCTTAGACCATGGGCCAGTAAAGTACTTC. This translates into CASSLDHGPVKYF.

CDR3 residues: CASSFTRSSGNTIYF. CDR3 bases: TGTGCCAGCAGCTTCACTCGGAGCTCTGGAAACACCATATATTTT. The chain joins TRBV5-6 to TRBJ1-3; the D is unclear. Trimming took off 2 bases at V and 0 bases at J, with 9 bases between the two ends. The CDR3 totals 15 residues. Germline CDR1 reads SGHDT; CDR2 reads YYEEEE.

The chain uses TRBV5-6 and TRBJ2-5, with a tentative D call TRBD2 (7 bases). V was clipped by 1 base and J by 0 bases, with 16 bases between them. This CDR3 contains 17 residues. The germline V gene has CDR1 SGHDT and CDR2 YYEEEE. The CDR3 DNA is TGTGCCAGCAGCTTGCATGAGGGGGAGGGCCACCAAGAGACCCAGTACTTC. As protein: CASSLHEGEGHQETQYF. The full variable domain, completed using reference TRBV5-6 and TRBJ2-5, is DAGVTQSPTHLIKTRGQQVTLRCSPKSGHDTVSWYQQALGQGPQFIFQYYEEEERQRGNFPDRFSGHQFPNYSSELNVNALLLGDSALYLCASSLHEGEGHQETQYFGPGTRLLVL.

The J gene is TRBJ1-2, the V gene TRBV6-1, with TRBD1 matching over 7 bases. CDR1 is MNHNS and CDR2 is SASEGT in the germline V gene. Trimming removed 2 bases from V and 8 bases from J; junction bases left unmatched: 5. The CDR3 has 13 residues. CDR3 amino acids: CASSEWQGVGYTF. For the CDR3, the DNA is TGTGCCAGCAGTGAATGGCAGGGGGTCGGCTACACCTTC.

The CDR3 region is CASSSYHSGTDNPLVAQYF. CDR3 DNA: TGTGCCAGCAGCTCCTACCATTCCGGGACAGATAACCCCCTAGTCGCGCAGTACTTC. This chain links TRBV7-8 with TRBJ2-7, with 7 bases that match TRBD1. The V gene end was trimmed by 4 bases and the J gene end by 9 bases; junction bases not matched to a gene: 27. Germline V gene lookup returns CDR1 SGHVS and CDR2 FQNEAQ. The CDR3 extends over 19 amino acids.

This chain links TRBV5-5 with TRBJ2-1, with a possible D match to TRBD2 (6 bases). Per germline, CDR1 SGHKS and CDR2 YYEKEE (reference sequence). V lost 4 bases and J 9 bases, leaving 17 bases between the germline ends. This CDR3 spans 14 amino acids. The CDR3 spells CASSPPPRLVEQFF. The CDR3 region has the DNA TGTGCCAGCAGCCCACCCCCCCGACTAGTTGAGCAGTTCTTC.

This clone appeared a single time. The gene calls are TRBV11-2 and TRBJ2-7; 10 bases agree with TRBD2. Germline trimming cut 1 base from V and 5 bases from J; bases unmatched to any gene: 2. The germline V gene has CDR1 SGHAT and CDR2 FQNNGV. The CDR3 is made up of 14 amino acids. This CDR3 is CASSLVLAGNEQYF. In nucleotides, the CDR3 is TGTGCCAGCAGCTTAGTACTAGCGGGGAACGAGCAGTACTTC.

This rearrangement joins TRBV5-1 to TRBJ2-2, with D possibly TRBD1 on 6 matching bases. Between the trimmed V and J ends, which lost 2 bases and 2 bases, there was a span of 16 bases. Germline CDR1 reads SGHRS; CDR2 reads YFSETQ. CDR3 length equals 17 residues. CDR3 in DNA: TGCGCCAGCAGCTTTTGGGACACAGACGATAACACCGGGGAGCTGTTTTTT. Translated: CASSFWDTDDNTGELFF.

This sequence joins TRBV2 and TRBJ2-7; 8 bases are shared with TRBD2. CDR1 and CDR2 from the germline V gene are SNHLY and FYNNEI. J lost 4 bases, V lost 8 bases, and 7 bases had no gene match. The CDR3 has 13 amino acids. In nucleotides, the CDR3 is TGTGCCAGCGGGGGCGGGAGGATGTACGAGCAGTACTTC. It codes for CASGGGRMYEQYF.

The J gene is TRBJ2-3, the V gene TRBV9; 8 bases agree with TRBD1. CDR3 length: 15 amino acids. From germline, CDR1 is SGDLS and CDR2 YYNGEE. Trimming cost V 2 bases and J 4 bases; bases outside gene matches: 6. CDR3 DNA: TGTGCCAGCAGCGTCACAGGACAGGGCGCAGATACGCAGTATTTT. It codes for CASSVTGQGADTQYF. The whole variable domain, remainder taken from reference TRBV9 and TRBJ2-3, is DSGVTQTPKHLITATGQRVTLRCSPRSGDLSVYWYQQSLDQGLQFLIQYYNGEERAKGNILERFSAQQFPDLHSELNLSSLELGDSALYFCASSVTGQGADTQYFGPGTRLTVL.